This TCR beta chain was identified during a study of Ad26.COV2.S vaccination and SARS-CoV-2 variants (dated by TCRdb to about 2021). Regarding the research as a whole: The specificity and breadth of SARS-CoV-2-reactive T cell receptors after Ad26.COV2.S vaccination were assessed by TCRbeta repertoire sequencing. The TCR-sequenced set comprised around 30 samples: about 19 Ad26.COV2.S vaccine recipients, 5 placebo recipients and 8 SARS-CoV-2 convalescent individuals. The paper's findings and limits, for the study overall: Compared with placebo recipients, Ad26.COV2.S recipients showed higher spike-specific TCR breadth (P = 0.0014). Non-spike TCR breadth was comparable between vaccine and placebo recipients, consistent with the vaccine containing only spike. Substantial breadth of spike-specific CD8+ and CD4+ T cell responses was reported after vaccination. According to the authors, total T cell responses may have been underestimated by the TCR breadth and depth analyses.

The immunoSEQ Assay was used to sequence TCRbeta CDR3 regions. After extraction, genomic DNA underwent amplification by bias-controlled multiplex PCR, followed by high-throughput sequencing. As for the authors' bioinformatics: To quantify the absolute abundance of each unique TCRbeta CDR3 region, sequences were collapsed and filtered. T cell fraction was estimated by normalizing TCRbeta template counts to usable DNA, which was measured by amplifying reference genes present in all nucleated cells. Repertoire TCRs were annotated as SARS-CoV-2-specific when V gene, CDR3 amino acid sequence and J gene were exactly matched to a known reactive TCR set. The reference SARS-CoV-2 TCR set was derived from MIRA and filtered for enrichment in COVID-19-positive ImmuneCODE repertoires, a step that removed public or cross-reactive TCRs. Using the MIRA antigens, annotated TCRs were further analysed by specific ORF or by position within an ORF. Breadth was defined as the number of annotated unique rearrangements divided by the total number of unique productive rearrangements, and depth was defined as the summed frequency of the annotated unique rearrangements. Two-sided Wilcoxon rank-sum tests were applied when comparing TCR breadth between groups. The table was pulled from immuneACCESS by TCRdb, which kept in-frame rearrangements only. Such tables lose some clones; where checked, under half of the loss comes from unresolved V genes, and the rest has no known cause. The V and J calls and clone size were taken over from that table, and D and trimming were inferred from the DNA. A total of over 110,000 clones appear in this sample, 86% of them only once. Together, the top ten hold more than 4.5% of the sample.

V lost 5 bases and J lost 3 bases; the stretch between them is 16 bases long. The CDR3 spans 15 residues, from the cysteine through the phenylalanine. Only the CDR3 DNA stays, 45 bases, in frame from base 1. The germline V gene supplies CDR1 KGHDR and CDR2 SFDVKD. Points on this clone: This clone's antigen is unknown. No base quality values were provided; no much bigger clone lies one nucleotide off.

The sample's time point label, in plain terms: individuals recovered from natural SARS-CoV-2 infection. The clonotype was recovered from a human donor who had recovered from COVID-19. The material was peripheral blood, obtained after recovery from COVID-19. The sequence links TRBV24-1 to TRBJ2-7; the D gene is not confidently resolved. Here is the DNA: TGTGCCACCAGTGGGGAAATACCGACTCACTACGAGCAGTACTTC. The resulting protein is CATSGEIPTHYEQYF.